These 7 T cell receptor beta chains were all obtained from the same sample, sequenced in a study of T cell responses to AZD1222 COVID-19 vaccine. The repertoire was sequenced with immunoSEQ multiplex PCR; TCRdb's copy has only in-frame clones and lacks some. Of approximately 42,000 clones in the sample, around 88% were seen once. The sequences come from peripheral blood, collected 28 days after the second AZD1222 dose. The origin of the receptors is an adult who received the AZD1222 COVID-19 vaccine.

This clone was observed a single time. This chain connects TRBV4-1 to TRBJ2-7; TRBD1 or TRBD2 may be the D gene (5 bases each). The CDR3 is made up of 17 amino acids. The ends were cut back, 0 bases at V and 3 bases at J, with 18 bases in the middle. Germline CDR1 is MGHRA and CDR2 is YSYEKL. The CDR3 DNA sequence: TGCGCCAGCAGCCAAGATGACAGCGGACCAGGCGTCTACGAGCAGTACTTC. Protein sequence: CASSQDDSGPGVYEQYF.

The chain couples TRBV2 to TRBJ2-1, with D possibly being TRBD2 (6 bases). V was pared by 8 bases and J by 4 bases, with 21 bases between. The V gene's germline CDR1 is SNHLY and CDR2 FYNNEI. CDR3 length equals 16 residues. DNA of the CDR3: TGTGCCAGCCAGAGAGGAGCGGGTGTATTGTACAATGAGCAGTTCTTC. Translated, it gives CASQRGAGVLYNEQFF.

The CDR3 sequence: CASSLNDLVSYEQYF. CDR3 coding DNA: TGTGCCAGCAGCTTGAACGATCTAGTGAGCTACGAGCAGTACTTC. This chain uses TRBV5-4 with TRBJ2-7, with D unresolved. CDR1 is SGHNT and CDR2 is YYREEE in the germline V gene (reference sequence). This CDR3 spans 15 amino acids. The V end lost 1 base, the J end lost 3 bases, and 14 bases lay between the germline ends. The whole variable domain, remainder taken from reference TRBV5-4 and TRBJ2-7, is ETGVTQSPTHLIKTRGQQVTLRCSSQSGHNTVSWYQQALGQGPQFIFQYYREEENGRGNFPPRFSGLQFPNYSSELNVNALELDDSALYLCASSLNDLVSYEQYFGPGTRLTVT.

The CDR3, as DNA: TGTGCCAGCAGCTTGGGGGTATCTTCCTACGAGCAGTACTTC. This sequence encodes CASSLGVSSYEQYF. This sequence joins TRBV5-4 and TRBJ2-7, with no clear D. Germline CDR1 reads SGHNT; CDR2 reads YYREEE (reference sequence). V was cut by 0 bases and J by 1 base, with 8 bases left in between. The CDR3 loop spans 14 amino acids.

The rearrangement uses TRBV9 and TRBJ2-3; 8 bases line up with TRBD2. Germline CDR1 SGDLS, CDR2 YYNGEE. With 0 bases clipped from V and 4 bases from J, the junction kept 13 bases outside the gene matches. This CDR3 has 18 amino acids. The CDR3 DNA follows: TGTGCCAGCAGCGTAGGATATGGCAGCGGGAGTCGGGCAGATACGCAGTATTTT. Translation: CASSVGYGSGSRADTQYF. Complete variable domain (other parts from reference TRBV9 and TRBJ2-3): DSGVTQTPKHLITATGQRVTLRCSPRSGDLSVYWYQQSLDQGLQFLIQYYNGEERAKGNILERFSAQQFPDLHSELNLSSLELGDSALYFCASSVGYGSGSRADTQYFGPGTRLTVL.

This chain connects TRBV12-3 or TRBV12-4 to TRBJ2-7, with a possible D match to TRBD1 (6 bases). Trimming stripped 3 bases from V and 7 bases from J, with 13 bases between. The CDR3 spans 13 residues. The DNA for the CDR3 is TGTGCCAGCAGTTTTTGGCGACAGGAAGAGCAGTACTTC. The encoded protein is CASSFWRQEEQYF.

The chain has TRBV7-3 and TRBJ2-2; maybe TRBD1 (6 bases). V was cut by 3 bases and J by 6 bases, with 11 bases left in between. The germline gives CDR1 SGHTA, CDR2 FQGTGA. This CDR3 has 14 residues. The CDR3 DNA is TGTGCCAGCAGCTTCACAGGGTGGGCCGGGGAGCTGTTTTTT. Protein sequence: CASSFTGWAGELFF.